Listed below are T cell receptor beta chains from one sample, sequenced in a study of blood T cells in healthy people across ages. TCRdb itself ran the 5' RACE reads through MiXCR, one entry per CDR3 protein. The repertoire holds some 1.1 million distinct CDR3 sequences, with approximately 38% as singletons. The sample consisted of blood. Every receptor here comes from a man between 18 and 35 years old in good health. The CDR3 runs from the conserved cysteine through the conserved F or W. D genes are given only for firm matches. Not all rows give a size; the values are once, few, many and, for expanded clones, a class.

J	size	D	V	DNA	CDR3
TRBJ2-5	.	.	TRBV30	TGTGCCTGGAGTGGCCCGGCCGGGACAAATAAAGAGACCCAGTACTTC	CAWSGPAGTNKETQYF
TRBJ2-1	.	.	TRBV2	TGTGCCAGCAGGGACGAGACCTACAATGAGCAGTTCTTC	CASRDETYNEQFF
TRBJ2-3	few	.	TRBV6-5	TGTGCCAGCAGTTACGACGGGGATACGCAGTATTTT	CASSYDGDTQYF
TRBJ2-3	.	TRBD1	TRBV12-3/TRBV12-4	TGTGCCAGCAGTTTAGTGACAGGGAGCATCGGCACAGATACGCAGTATTTT	CASSLVTGSIGTDTQYF
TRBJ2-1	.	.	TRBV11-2	TGTGCCAGCAGCTTAGGGGGACGGGAAAGTATCAATGAGCAGTTCTTC	CASSLGGRESINEQFF
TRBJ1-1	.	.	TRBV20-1	TGCAGTGCTGATTTAGGGATGAACACTGAAGCTTTCTTT	CSADLGMNTEAFF
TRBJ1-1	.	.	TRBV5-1	TGCGCCAGCAGCCGGGGGGCAGACCGAATGGACACTGAAGCTTTCTTT	CASSRGADRMDTEAFF
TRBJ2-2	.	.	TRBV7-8	TGTGCCAGCAGCCCTGCAGGGAGAGTCGCCGGGGAGCTGTTTTTT	CASSPAGRVAGELFF
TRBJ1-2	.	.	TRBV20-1	TGCAGTGCTAGAGATCCCCGCGGGACAACTACTAACTATGGCTACACCTTC	CSARDPRGTTTNYGYTF
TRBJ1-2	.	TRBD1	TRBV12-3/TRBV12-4	TGTGCCAGCAGTTTTAGGGGGCAGAATGGCTACACCTTC	CASSFRGQNGYTF
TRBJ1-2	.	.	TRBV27	TGTGCCAGCAGCGACGACCCTTACTATGGCCACACCTTC	CASSDDPYYGHTF
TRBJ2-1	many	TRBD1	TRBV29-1	TGCAGCGTTGGACACTGGACAGGCCTCTGGTGGCAGTTCTTC	CSVGHWTGLWWQFF
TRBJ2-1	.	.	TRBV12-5	TGTGCTAGTGGTTTGGTAACCGGGAATGAGCAGTTCTTC	CASGLVTGNEQFF
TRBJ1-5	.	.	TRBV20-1	TGCAGTGCCCTCACCCAAGAATATAGCAATCAGCCCCAGCATTTT	CSALTQEYSNQPQHF
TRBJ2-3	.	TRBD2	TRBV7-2	TGTGCCAGCAGCTGGTCAGCGGGGGAGTTTTATACGCAGTATTTT	CASSWSAGEFYTQYF
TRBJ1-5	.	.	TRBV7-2	TGTGCCAGCAGCTTAGACATGAGACAGCCCCAGCATTTT	CASSLDMRQPQHF
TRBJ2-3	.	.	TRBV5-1	TGCGCCAGCAGTGCGGGACGAGACCTCGATACGCAGTATTTT	CASSAGRDLDTQYF
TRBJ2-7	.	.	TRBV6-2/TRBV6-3	TGTGCCAGCAGTTACGCTGGTGGACGCTACGAGCAGTACTTC	CASSYAGGRYEQYF
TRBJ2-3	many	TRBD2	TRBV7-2	TGTGCCAGCAGCGAGGGACTAGCGGGTAAATCAGATACGCAGTATTTT	CASSEGLAGKSDTQYF
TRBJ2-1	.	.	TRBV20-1	TGCAGTGCGCAGGTCCCGGGCCTCATCGGGGATGAGCAGTTCTTC	CSAQVPGLIGDEQFF
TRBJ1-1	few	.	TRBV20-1	TGCAGTGCTAGAGATCACGTGCGGGGGACGAACACTGAAGCTTTCTTT	CSARDHVRGTNTEAFF
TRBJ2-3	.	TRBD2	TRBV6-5	TGTGCCAGCAGTTACGAAGCTAGCGGGGCAGATACGCAGTATTTT	CASSYEASGADTQYF
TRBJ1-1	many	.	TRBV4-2	TGTGCCAGCAGCCAAGATTTGGGGATGAACACTGAAGCTTTCTTT	CASSQDLGMNTEAFF
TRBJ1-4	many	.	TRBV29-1	TGCAGCGTTGAAACCCCAGGGGACGAAAAACTGTTTTTT	CSVETPGDEKLFF
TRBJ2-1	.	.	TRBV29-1	TGCAGCGTCCGGAAGGGGGGTAGCGGCCTAGGGAATGAGCAGTTCTTC	CSVRKGGSGLGNEQFF
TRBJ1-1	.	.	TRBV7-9	TGTACCAGCAGCGAACACAGGCCCAAACGGAACACTGAGGCTTTCTTT	CTSSEHRPKRNTEAFF
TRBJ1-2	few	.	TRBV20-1	TGCAGTGCCGCCGCCGTCGACGCTAACTATGGCTACACCTTC	CSAAAVDANYGYTF